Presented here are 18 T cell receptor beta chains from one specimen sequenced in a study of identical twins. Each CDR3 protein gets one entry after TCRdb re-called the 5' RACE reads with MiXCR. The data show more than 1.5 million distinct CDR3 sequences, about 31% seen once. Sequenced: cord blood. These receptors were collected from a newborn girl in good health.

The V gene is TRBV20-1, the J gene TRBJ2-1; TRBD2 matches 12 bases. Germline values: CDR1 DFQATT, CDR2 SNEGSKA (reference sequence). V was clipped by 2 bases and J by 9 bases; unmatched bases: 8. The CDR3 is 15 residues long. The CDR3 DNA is TGCAGTGCTAGAACACTAGCGGGAGGATCGGGTGAGCAGTTCTTC. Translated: CSARTLAGGSGEQFF.

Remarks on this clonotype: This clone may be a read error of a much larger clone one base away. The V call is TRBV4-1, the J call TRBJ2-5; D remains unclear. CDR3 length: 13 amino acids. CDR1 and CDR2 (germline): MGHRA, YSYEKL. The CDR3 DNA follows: TGCGCCAGCAGCCAAGTCCCCCAAGAGGCCCAGTACTTC. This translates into CASSQVPQEAQYF.

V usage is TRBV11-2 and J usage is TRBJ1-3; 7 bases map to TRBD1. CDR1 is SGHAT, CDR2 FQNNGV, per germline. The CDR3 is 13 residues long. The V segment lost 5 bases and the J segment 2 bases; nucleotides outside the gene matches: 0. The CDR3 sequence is CASSGTAGNTIYF. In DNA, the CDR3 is TGTGCCAGCAGCGGGACAGCTGGAAACACCATATATTTT.

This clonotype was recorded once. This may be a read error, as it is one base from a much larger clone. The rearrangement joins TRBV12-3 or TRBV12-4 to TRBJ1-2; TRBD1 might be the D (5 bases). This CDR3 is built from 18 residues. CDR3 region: CASSPRQGTTPPNCGYTF. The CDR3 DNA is TGTGCCAGCAGTCCCCGCCAAGGGACTACCCCACCTAACTGTGGCTACACCTTC.

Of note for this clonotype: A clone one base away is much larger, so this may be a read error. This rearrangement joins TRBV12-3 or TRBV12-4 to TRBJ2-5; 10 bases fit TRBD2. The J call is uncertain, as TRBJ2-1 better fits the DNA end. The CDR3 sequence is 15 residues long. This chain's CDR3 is CASKSSGGLQETQFF. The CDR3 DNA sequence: TGTGCCAGCAAATCTAGCGGGGGCCTCCAAGAGACCCAGTTCTTC.

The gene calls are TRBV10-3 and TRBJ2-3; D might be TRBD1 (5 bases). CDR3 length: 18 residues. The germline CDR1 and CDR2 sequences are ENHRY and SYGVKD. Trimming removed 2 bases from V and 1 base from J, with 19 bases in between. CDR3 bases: TGTGCCATCAGTGAGGGGGCCGGACGGATAGGTGGCACAGATACGCAGTATTTT. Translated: CAISEGAGRIGGTDTQYF.

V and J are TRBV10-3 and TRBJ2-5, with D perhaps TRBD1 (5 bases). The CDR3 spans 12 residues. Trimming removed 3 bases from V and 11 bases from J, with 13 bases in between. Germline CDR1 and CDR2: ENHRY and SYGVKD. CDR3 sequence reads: CAISDREEGQYF. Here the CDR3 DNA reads TGTGCCATCAGTGACAGGGAAGAAGGGCAGTACTTC.

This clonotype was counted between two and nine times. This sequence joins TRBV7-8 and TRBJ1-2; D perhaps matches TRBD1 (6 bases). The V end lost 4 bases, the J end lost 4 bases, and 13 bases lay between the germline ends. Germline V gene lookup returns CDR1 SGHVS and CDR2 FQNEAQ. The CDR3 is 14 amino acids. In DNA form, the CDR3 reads TGTGCCAGCAGCTATCCAGGGGAAATCTATGGCTACACCTTC. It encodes CASSYPGEIYGYTF.

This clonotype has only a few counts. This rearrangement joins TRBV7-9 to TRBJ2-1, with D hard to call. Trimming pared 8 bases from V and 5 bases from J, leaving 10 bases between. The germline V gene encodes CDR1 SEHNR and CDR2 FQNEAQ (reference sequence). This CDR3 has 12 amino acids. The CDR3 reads CASLKVDNEQFF. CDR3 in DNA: TGTGCCAGCCTCAAGGTGGACAATGAGCAGTTCTTC.

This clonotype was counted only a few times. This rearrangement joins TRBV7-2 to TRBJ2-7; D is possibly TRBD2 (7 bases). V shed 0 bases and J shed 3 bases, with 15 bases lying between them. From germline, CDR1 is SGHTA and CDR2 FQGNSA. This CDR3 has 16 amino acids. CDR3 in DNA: TGTGCCAGCAGCTTAGCGGGGGCGGGGGTCAACTACGAGCAGTACTTC. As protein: CASSLAGAGVNYEQYF.

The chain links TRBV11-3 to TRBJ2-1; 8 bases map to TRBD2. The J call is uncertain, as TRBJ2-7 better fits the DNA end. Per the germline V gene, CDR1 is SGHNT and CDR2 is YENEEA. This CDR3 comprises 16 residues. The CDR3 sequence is CASSLEGQREYNEQYF. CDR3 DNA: TGTGCCAGCAGCTTAGAAGGTCAGCGGGAGTACAATGAGCAGTACTTC.

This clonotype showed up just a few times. CDR3 nucleotides: TGTGCCACAACAGGGACTGGGACAGTTGAAAAACTGTTTTTT. Protein sequence: CATTGTGTVEKLFF. The chain recombines TRBV24-1 with TRBJ1-4, with TRBD1 identical over 7 bases. Trimming removed 10 bases from V and 7 bases from J; junction bases left unmatched: 11. The CDR3 covers 14 residues. The V gene's germline CDR1 is KGHDR and CDR2 SFDVKD.

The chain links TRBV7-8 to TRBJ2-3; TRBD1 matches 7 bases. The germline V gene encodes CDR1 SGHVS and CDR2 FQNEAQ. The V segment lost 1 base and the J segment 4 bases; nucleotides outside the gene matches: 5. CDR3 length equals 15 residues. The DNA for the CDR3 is TGTGCCAGCAGCTTAGAGCGGACAGGCCCAGATACGCAGTATTTT. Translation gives CASSLERTGPDTQYF.

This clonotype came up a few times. The CDR3 region is CASSQDQLRETQYF. In DNA form, the CDR3 reads TGTGCCAGCAGCCAAGATCAGCTTAGAGAGACCCAGTACTTC. The V call is TRBV14, the J call TRBJ2-7; the D is unclear. The DNA end is more similar to TRBJ2-5, so the J call may be wrong. This CDR3 has 14 amino acids. Germline V CDR1 and CDR2: SGHDN, FVKESK.

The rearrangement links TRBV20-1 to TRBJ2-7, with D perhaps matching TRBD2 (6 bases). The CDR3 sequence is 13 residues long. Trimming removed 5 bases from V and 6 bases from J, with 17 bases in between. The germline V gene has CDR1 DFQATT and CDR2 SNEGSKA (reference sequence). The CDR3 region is CSACRGGVGEQYF. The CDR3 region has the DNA TGCAGTGCTTGCCGCGGAGGGGTGGGCGAGCAGTACTTC.

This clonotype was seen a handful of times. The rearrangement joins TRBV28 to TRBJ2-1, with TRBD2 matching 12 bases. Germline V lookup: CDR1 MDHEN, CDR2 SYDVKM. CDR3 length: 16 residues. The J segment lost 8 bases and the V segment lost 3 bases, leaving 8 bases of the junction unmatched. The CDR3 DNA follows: TGTGCCAGCAGTTTGTCCGGGACTAGCGGGTATCATGAGCAGTTCTTC. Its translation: CASSLSGTSGYHEQFF.

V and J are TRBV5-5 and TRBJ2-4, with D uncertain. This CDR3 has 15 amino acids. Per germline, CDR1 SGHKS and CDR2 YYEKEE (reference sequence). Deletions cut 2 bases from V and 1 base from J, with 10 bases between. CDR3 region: CASSFGSMAKNIQYF. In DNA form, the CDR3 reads TGTGCCAGCAGCTTTGGATCGATGGCCAAAAACATTCAGTACTTC.

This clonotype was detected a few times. CDR3 region: CASSLTLGDRPYEQYF. The CDR3 DNA follows: TGCGCCAGCAGCCTTACTCTTGGGGACAGACCCTACGAGCAGTACTTC. This chain uses TRBV4-1 with TRBJ2-7; 7 bases are shared with TRBD1. This CDR3 region has 16 residues. Germline V gene lookup returns CDR1 MGHRA and CDR2 YSYEKL. V trimming: 4 bases; J trimming: 2 bases; junction bases outside the gene matches: 11.